A selection of T cell receptor beta chains follows, all from one sample in a study of technical replicates of blood from a few donors. Produced via immunoSEQ multiplex PCR; TCRdb's table is partial and in-frame only. The sample consists of 45,000 to 55,000 clones, around 94% of them appearing once. The specimen was T cells isolated from PBMCs. These receptors came from a human donor in good health. Both conserved end residues are part of each CDR3. D genes are given only for firm matches. Expanded clones get a size class; other rows say once, few or many, or leave the size out.

V: TRBV7-9; J: TRBJ1-4; D: .; size: few; CDR3: CASSLGWAGGNEKLFF; DNA: TGTGCCAGCAGCCTCGGCTGGGCGGGAGGGAATGAAAAACTGTTTTTT
V: TRBV20-1; J: TRBJ1-2; D: .; size: .; CDR3: CSASIRDGYTF; DNA: TGCAGTGCTAGTATCAGGGATGGCTACACCTTC
V: TRBV13; J: TRBJ2-7; D: TRBD1; size: .; CDR3: CASSGDSSYEQYF; DNA: TGTGCCAGCAGCGGGGACAGCTCCTACGAGCAGTACTTC
V: TRBV15; J: TRBJ1-1; D: .; size: .; CDR3: CATSTGGGWDTEAFF; DNA: TGTGCCACCAGCACCGGGGGGGGATGGGACACTGAAGCTTTCTTT
V: TRBV7-8; J: TRBJ2-1; D: TRBD2; size: once; CDR3: CASSLDWDYNNEQFF; DNA: TGTGCCAGCAGCTTAGATTGGGACTATAACAATGAGCAGTTCTTC
V: TRBV14; J: TRBJ1-1; D: .; size: .; CDR3: CASSNRAGLTEAFF; DNA: TGTGCCAGCAGCAATAGAGCAGGGTTGACTGAAGCTTTCTTT
V: TRBV6-5; J: TRBJ1-1; D: .; size: once; CDR3: CASKSGGENTEAFF; DNA: TGTGCCAGCAAGTCCGGCGGGGAGAACACTGAAGCTTTCTTT
V: TRBV18; J: TRBJ2-7; D: TRBD1; size: .; CDR3: CASSPGQGVNEQYF; DNA: TGTGCCAGCTCACCGGGACAGGGAGTTAACGAGCAGTACTTC
V: TRBV6-5; J: TRBJ2-1; D: TRBD1; size: .; CDR3: CASIGQGASFGEQFF; DNA: TGTGCCAGCATCGGACAGGGGGCATCTTTCGGTGAGCAGTTCTTC
V: TRBV29-1; J: TRBJ2-1; D: TRBD2; size: .; CDR3: CSVEDWTSGKDYNEQFF; DNA: TGCAGCGTCGAAGACTGGACTAGCGGGAAGGACTACAATGAGCAGTTCTTC
V: TRBV11-2; J: TRBJ1-1; D: .; size: .; CDR3: CASSLGVGAEAFF; DNA: TGTGCCAGCAGCTTAGGTGTCGGGGCTGAAGCTTTCTTT
V: TRBV15; J: TRBJ2-7; D: TRBD2; size: .; CDR3: CATSRTSGSPYEQYF; DNA: TGTGCCACCAGCAGAACTAGCGGGAGCCCCTACGAGCAGTACTTC
V: TRBV10-3; J: TRBJ2-2; D: .; size: .; CDR3: CAISSSLGGAGRSGELFF; DNA: TGTGCCATCAGTTCCTCCTTAGGGGGAGCGGGGCGGTCCGGGGAGCTGTTTTTT
V: TRBV7-6; J: TRBJ2-2; D: TRBD1; size: .; CDR3: CASSLYIPGTGYTGELFF; DNA: TGTGCCAGCAGCTTATACATTCCGGGGACAGGCTACACCGGGGAGCTGTTTTTT
V: TRBV7-9; J: TRBJ1-6; D: .; size: .; CDR3: CASSLELKAANSPLHF; DNA: TGTGCCAGCAGCTTAGAATTAAAGGCGGCTAATTCACCCCTCCACTTT
V: TRBV7-3; J: TRBJ2-5; D: .; size: .; CDR3: CASSLTTGETQYF; DNA: TGTGCCAGCAGCTTAACGACCGGGGAGACCCAGTACTTC
V: TRBV29-1; J: TRBJ2-2; D: TRBD1; size: .; CDR3: CSVPRTGTGELFF; DNA: TGCAGCGTCCCAAGGACAGGGACCGGGGAGCTGTTTTTT
V: TRBV5-4; J: TRBJ2-3; D: TRBD1; size: .; CDR3: CASSVDRGQADTQYF; DNA: TGTGCCAGCAGCGTGGACAGGGGGCAGGCAGATACGCAGTATTTT